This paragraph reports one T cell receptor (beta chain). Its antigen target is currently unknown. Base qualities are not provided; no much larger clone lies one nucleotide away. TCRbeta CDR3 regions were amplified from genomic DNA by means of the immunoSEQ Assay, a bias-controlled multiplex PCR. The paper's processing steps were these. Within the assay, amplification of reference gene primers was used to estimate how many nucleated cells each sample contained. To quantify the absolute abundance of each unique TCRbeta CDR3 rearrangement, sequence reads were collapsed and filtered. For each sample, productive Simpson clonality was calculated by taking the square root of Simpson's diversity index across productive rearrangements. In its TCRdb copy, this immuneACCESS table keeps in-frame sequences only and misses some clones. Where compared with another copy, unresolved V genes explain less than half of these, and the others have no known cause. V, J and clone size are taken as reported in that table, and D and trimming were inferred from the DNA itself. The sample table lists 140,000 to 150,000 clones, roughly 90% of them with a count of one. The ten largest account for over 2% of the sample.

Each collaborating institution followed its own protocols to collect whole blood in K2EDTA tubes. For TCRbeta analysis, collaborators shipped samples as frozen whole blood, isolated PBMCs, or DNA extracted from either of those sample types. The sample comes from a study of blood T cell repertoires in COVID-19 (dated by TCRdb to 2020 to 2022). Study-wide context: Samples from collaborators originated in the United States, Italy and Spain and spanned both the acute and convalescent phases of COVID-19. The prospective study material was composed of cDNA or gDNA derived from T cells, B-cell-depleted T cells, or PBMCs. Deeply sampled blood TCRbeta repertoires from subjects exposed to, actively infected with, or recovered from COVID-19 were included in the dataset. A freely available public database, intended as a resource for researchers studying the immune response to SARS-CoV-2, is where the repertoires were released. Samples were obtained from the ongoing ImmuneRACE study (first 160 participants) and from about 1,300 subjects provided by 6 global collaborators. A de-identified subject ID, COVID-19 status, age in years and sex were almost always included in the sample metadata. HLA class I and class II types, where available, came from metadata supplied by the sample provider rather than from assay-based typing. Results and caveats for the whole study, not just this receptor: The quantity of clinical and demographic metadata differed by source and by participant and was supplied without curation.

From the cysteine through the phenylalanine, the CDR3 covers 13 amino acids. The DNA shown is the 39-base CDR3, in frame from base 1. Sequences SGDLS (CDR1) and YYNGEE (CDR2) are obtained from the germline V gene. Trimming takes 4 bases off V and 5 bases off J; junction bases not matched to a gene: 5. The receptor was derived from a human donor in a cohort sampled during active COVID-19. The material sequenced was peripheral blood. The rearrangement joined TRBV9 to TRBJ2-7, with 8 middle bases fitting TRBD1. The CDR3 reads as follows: CASSPRGRNEQYF. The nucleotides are TGTGCCAGCAGCCCCAGGGGGCGGAACGAGCAGTACTTC.